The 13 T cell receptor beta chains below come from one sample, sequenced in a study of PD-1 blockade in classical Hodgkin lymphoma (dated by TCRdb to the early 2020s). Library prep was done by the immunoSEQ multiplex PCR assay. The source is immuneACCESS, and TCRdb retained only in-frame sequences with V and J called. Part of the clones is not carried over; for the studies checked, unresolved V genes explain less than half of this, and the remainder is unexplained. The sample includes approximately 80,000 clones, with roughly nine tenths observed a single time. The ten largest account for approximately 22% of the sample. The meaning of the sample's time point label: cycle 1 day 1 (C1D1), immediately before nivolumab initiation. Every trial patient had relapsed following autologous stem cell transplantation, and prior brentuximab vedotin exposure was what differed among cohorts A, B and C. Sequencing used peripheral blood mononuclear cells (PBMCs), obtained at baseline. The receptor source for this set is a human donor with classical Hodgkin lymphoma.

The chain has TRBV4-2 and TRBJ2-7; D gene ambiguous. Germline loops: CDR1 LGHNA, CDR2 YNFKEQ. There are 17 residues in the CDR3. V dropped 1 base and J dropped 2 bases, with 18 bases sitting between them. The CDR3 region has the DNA TGTGCCAGCAGCCAAGGAATTTCGTTGCGGCCTACCTACGAGCAGTACTTC. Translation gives CASSQGISLRPTYEQYF.

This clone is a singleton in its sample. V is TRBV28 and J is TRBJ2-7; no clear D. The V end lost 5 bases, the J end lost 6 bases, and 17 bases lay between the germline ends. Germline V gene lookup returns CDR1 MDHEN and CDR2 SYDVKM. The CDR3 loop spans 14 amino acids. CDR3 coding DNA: TGTGCCAGCAGTCCTGGGCCTGTTCGAGGCGAGCAGTACTTC. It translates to CASSPGPVRGEQYF. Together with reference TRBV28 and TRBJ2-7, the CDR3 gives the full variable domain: DVKVTQSSRYLVKRTGEKVFLECVQDMDHENMFWYRQDPGLGLRLIYFSYDVKMKEKGDIPEGYSVSREKKERFSLILESASTNQTSMYLCASSPGPVRGEQYFGPGTRLTVT.

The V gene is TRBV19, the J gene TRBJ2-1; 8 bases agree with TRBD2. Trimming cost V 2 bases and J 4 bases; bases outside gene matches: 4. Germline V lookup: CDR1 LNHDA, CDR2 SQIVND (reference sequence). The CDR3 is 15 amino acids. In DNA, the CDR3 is TGTGCCAGTAGTATATTACTAGCGGATTACAATGAGCAGTTCTTC. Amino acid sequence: CASSILLADYNEQFF. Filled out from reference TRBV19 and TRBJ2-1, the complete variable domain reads DGGITQSPKYLFRKEGQNVTLSCEQNLNHDAMYWYRQDPGQGLRLIYYSQIVNDFQKGDIAEGYSVSREKKESFPLTVTSAQKNPTAFYLCASSILLADYNEQFFGPGTRLTVL.

The CDR3 region is CASSIDPPQLRAFNQPQHF. DNA for the CDR3: TGTGCCAGTAGTATAGACCCCCCGCAGCTCCGGGCCTTCAATCAGCCCCAGCATTTT. The chain links TRBV19 to TRBJ1-5, with D hard to call. Per the germline V gene, CDR1 is LNHDA and CDR2 is SQIVND (reference sequence). V lost 0 bases and J lost 3, with 21 bases in between. There are 19 residues in the CDR3.

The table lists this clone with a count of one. The CDR3, as DNA: TGTGCCAGCAGTTACGGACAGGGGCGCTCCTACGAGCAGTACTTC. This encodes CASSYGQGRSYEQYF. J is TRBJ2-7 and V is TRBV6-6; 9 positions agree with TRBD1. Unmatched junction bases numbered 2, after V lost 2 bases and J lost 0 bases. The CDR3 is made up of 15 amino acids. Germline V lookup: CDR1 MNHNY, CDR2 SVGAGI (reference sequence).

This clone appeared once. CDR3 coding DNA: TGTGCCAGTAGTATGGCAGAGTATAGCAATCAGCCCCAGCATTTT. Its protein product is CASSMAEYSNQPQHF. V usage is TRBV19 and J usage is TRBJ1-5; the D is unclear. Trimming took off 3 bases at V and 0 bases at J, with 9 bases between the two ends. The V gene's germline CDR1 is LNHDA and CDR2 SQIVND (reference sequence). The CDR3 has 15 residues.

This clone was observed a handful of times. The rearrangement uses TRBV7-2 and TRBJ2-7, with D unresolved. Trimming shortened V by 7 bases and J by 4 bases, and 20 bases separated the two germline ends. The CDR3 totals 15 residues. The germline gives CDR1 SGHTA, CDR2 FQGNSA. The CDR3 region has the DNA TGTGCCAGCACACTCCTAGTAAGCAGGCCGTACGAGCAGTACTTC. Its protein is CASTLLVSRPYEQYF.

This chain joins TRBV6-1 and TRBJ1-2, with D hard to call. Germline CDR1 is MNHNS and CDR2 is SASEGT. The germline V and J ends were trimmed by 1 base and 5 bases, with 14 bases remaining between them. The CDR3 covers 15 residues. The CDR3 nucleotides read TGTGCCAGCAGTGAAGGCGGTGGGCTTCGGTATGGCTACACCTTC. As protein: CASSEGGGLRYGYTF.

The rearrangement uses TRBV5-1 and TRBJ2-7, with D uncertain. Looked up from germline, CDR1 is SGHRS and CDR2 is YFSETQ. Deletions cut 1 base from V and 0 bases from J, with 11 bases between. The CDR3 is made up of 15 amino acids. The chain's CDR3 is CASSLTVLSSYEQYF. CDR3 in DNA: TGCGCCAGCAGCTTGACGGTGCTGAGCTCCTACGAGCAGTACTTC.

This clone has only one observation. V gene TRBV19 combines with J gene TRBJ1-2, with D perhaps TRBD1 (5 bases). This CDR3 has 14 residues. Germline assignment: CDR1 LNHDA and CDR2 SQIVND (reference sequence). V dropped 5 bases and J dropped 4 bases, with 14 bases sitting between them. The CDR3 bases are TGTGCCAGTAGTCAAGGTCAGGGTGGCTATGGCTACACCTTC. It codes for CASSQGQGGYGYTF.

CDR3 DNA: TGTGCCAGCAGTTTGGACAGGACCCCCGTCTACACTGAAGCTTTCTTT. Translating it yields CASSLDRTPVYTEAFF. V usage is TRBV6-5 and J usage is TRBJ1-1, with 7 bases matching TRBD1. Per the germline V gene, CDR1 is MNHEY and CDR2 is SVGAGI. The CDR3 is made up of 16 amino acids. With 4 bases clipped from V and 3 bases from J, the junction kept 11 bases outside the gene matches.

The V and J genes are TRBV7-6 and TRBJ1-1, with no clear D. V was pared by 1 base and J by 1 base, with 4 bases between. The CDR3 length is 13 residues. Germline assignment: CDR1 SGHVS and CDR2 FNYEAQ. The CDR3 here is CASSLGENTEAFF. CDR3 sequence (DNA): TGTGCCAGCAGCTTAGGGGAGAACACTGAAGCTTTCTTT.

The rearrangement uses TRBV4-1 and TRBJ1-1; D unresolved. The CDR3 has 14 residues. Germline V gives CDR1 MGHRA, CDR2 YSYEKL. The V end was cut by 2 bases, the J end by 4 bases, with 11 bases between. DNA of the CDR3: TGCGCCAGCAGCCAATGGGGATTCGGCACTGAAGCTTTCTTT. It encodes CASSQWGFGTEAFF.